A single sample is the source of the 23 T cell receptor beta chains below, sequenced in a study of early T cells in non-severe SARS-CoV-2 infection. TCRdb re-analysed the 5' RACE reads in MiXCR, keeping a single row per CDR3 protein. This table holds 90,000 to 120,000 distinct CDR3 sequences, 12% found once. The sample comprised whole blood. The receptors derive from an adult who was a healthcare worker with PCR-confirmed SARS-CoV-2 infection or an uninfected control (not recorded which).

This clonotype showed up just a few times. This rearrangement joins TRBV29-1 to TRBJ2-7; D is unclear. Trimming stripped 2 bases from V and 7 bases from J, with 6 bases between. CDR3 size: 10 residues. The germline CDR1 and CDR2 sequences are SQVTM and ANQGSEA. The CDR3 DNA reads TGCAGCGTTGAATACGGGGAGCAGTACTTC. Translated, it gives CSVEYGEQYF.

This clonotype was seen only once. The CDR3 does not close with the conserved phenylalanine or tryptophan, likely indicating a read error. This chain uses TRBV11-2 with TRBJ2-7; 14 nucleotides line up with TRBD2. J gave up 3 bases and V 4 bases, and 8 bases lay outside the gene matches. CDR3 size: 17 residues. CDR1 is SGHAT and CDR2 is FQNNGV in the germline V gene. In DNA, the CDR3 is TGTGCCAGCAGCTGGCCCCCCGGGACTAGCGGGAGCTACGAGCAGTACCTC. Translated: CASSWPPGTSGSYEQYL.

V usage is TRBV10-3 and J usage is TRBJ1-6; 7 positions agree with TRBD1. CDR3 length equals 12 residues. With V trimmed by 11 bases and J by 6 bases, 4 bases remained unmatched. Germline lookup yields CDR1 ENHRY and CDR2 SYGVKD. CDR3 nucleotides: TGTGCCGTAAGGGACAGTAATTCACCCCTCCACTTT. It specifies CAVRDSNSPLHF.

In DNA, the CDR3 is TGTGCCAGCAGCTTGGTACGGGATAATTCACCCCTCCACTTT. Its translation is CASSLVRDNSPLHF. The rearrangement joins TRBV5-8 to TRBJ1-6, with D uncertain. The CDR3 contains 14 residues. Per germline, CDR1 SGHTS and CDR2 YDEGEE. V lost 0 bases, J lost 5 bases, and 6 bases lay in between.

This clonotype was seen many times. In DNA form, the CDR3 reads TGTGCCAGCAGTTCGACAGGGCGAGATCAGCCCCAGCATTTT. Translation gives CASSSTGRDQPQHF. The chain couples TRBV12-3 or TRBV12-4 to TRBJ1-5; 7 bases map to TRBD1. Trimming at V came to 4 bases and at J to 5 bases, leaving 5 bases not matched to a gene. The CDR3 runs 14 residues.

The gene calls are TRBV7-9 and TRBJ1-1; the D gene is possibly TRBD1 (6 bases). The CDR3 is 15 residues long. Germline lookup yields CDR1 SEHNR and CDR2 FQNEAQ (reference sequence). The germline V and J ends were trimmed by 1 base and 3 bases, with 12 bases remaining between them. CDR3 in DNA: TGTGCCAGCAGCTTAGGACAGGCTATGTACACTGAAGCTTTCTTT. Encoded protein: CASSLGQAMYTEAFF. The full variable domain, with the rest looked up from reference TRBV7-9 and TRBJ1-1, is DTGVSQNPRHKITKRGQNVTFRCDPISEHNRLYWYRQTLGQGPEFLTYFQNEAQLEKSRLLSDRFSAERPKGSFSTLEIQRTEQGDSAMYLCASSLGQAMYTEAFFGQGTRLTVV.

This clonotype occurred a few times. This rearrangement joins TRBV20-1 to TRBJ1-6; 7 bases agree with TRBD1. V lost 6 bases, J lost 9 bases, and 14 bases stayed unmatched. Per germline, CDR1 DFQATT and CDR2 SNEGSKA (reference sequence). This CDR3 has 15 amino acids. The CDR3 region is CSARPEGAGSSPLHF. The CDR3 bases are TGCAGTGCGCGCCCGGAGGGGGCTGGATCTTCACCCCTCCACTTT.

Many counts were recorded for this clonotype. The chain employs TRBV5-1 and TRBJ1-5, with 9 bases matching TRBD1. V was pared by 4 bases and J by 1 base, with 9 bases of the junction left unmatched. The CDR3 has 17 amino acids. The germline V gene has CDR1 SGHRS and CDR2 YFSETQ. CDR3 protein: CASSPKDRGWSNQPQHF. The CDR3 DNA reads as TGCGCCAGCAGCCCGAAGGACAGGGGATGGAGCAATCAGCCCCAGCATTTT. The entire variable domain, with the rest obtained from reference TRBV5-1 and TRBJ1-5, is as follows: KAGVTQTPRYLIKTRGQQVTLSCSPISGHRSVSWYQQTPGQGLQFLFEYFSETQRNKGNFPGRFSGRQFSNSRSEMNVSTLELGDSALYLCASSPKDRGWSNQPQHFGDGTRLSIL.

This clonotype was counted at least ten times. The chain links TRBV25-1 to TRBJ1-3; D is unclear. The germline CDR1 and CDR2 sequences are MGHDK and SYGVNS. The CDR3 is made up of 14 amino acids. The V gene lost 2 bases and the J gene lost 0 bases, with 5 bases spanning the gap. DNA of the CDR3: TGTGCCAGCAGTGAAGAGCGCTCTGGAAACACCATATATTTT. It yields the protein CASSEERSGNTIYF.

This clonotype came up many times. V usage is TRBV5-1 and J usage is TRBJ1-6; tentative D call: TRBD1 (6 bases). The V end was cut by 0 bases, the J end by 6 bases, with 7 bases between. This CDR3 is 14 amino acids long. Germline V gene sequence: CDR1 SGHRS, CDR2 YFSETQ. The CDR3 DNA reads as TGCGCCAGCAGCTTGGACAGGGCTAATTCACCCCTCCACTTT. This translates into CASSLDRANSPLHF.

This clonotype was seen ten or more times. This chain joins TRBV9 and TRBJ1-2; no firm D call. The CDR3 has 12 residues. Germline V CDR1 and CDR2: SGDLS, YYNGEE. V lost 3 bases and J 2 bases, leaving 5 bases between the germline ends. Written as DNA, the CDR3 is TGTGCCAGCAGCGCCATCAACTATGGCTACACCTTC. The encoded protein is CASSAINYGYTF.

The rearrangement links TRBV7-8 to TRBJ2-5; 7 bases are a match to TRBD1. Germline V lookup: CDR1 SGHVS, CDR2 FQNEAQ. The trim removed 5 bases at V and 3 bases at J, leaving 6 bases unmatched. The CDR3 has 14 residues. CDR3 nucleotides: TGTGCCAGCAGCCCCGGGACAGTAGAAGAGACCCAGTACTTC. This codes for CASSPGTVEETQYF.

This clonotype occurred a few times. The chain couples TRBV27 to TRBJ2-1; D could derive from TRBD1 or TRBD2 (5 bases each). V was trimmed by 5 bases and J by 9 bases, leaving 20 bases between them. In germline, CDR1 is MNHEY, CDR2 SMNVEV (reference sequence). The CDR3 is made up of 15 amino acids. CDR3 loop: CASSREGPQSGEQFF. CDR3 coding DNA: TGTGCCAGCAGTAGAGAGGGGCCTCAGTCGGGTGAGCAGTTCTTC.

The V call is TRBV6-6, the J call TRBJ2-2; no clear D gene. Germline V gene data show CDR1 as MNHNY and CDR2 as SVGAGI (reference sequence). Trimming pared 7 bases from V and 5 bases from J, leaving 17 bases between. This CDR3 has 15 residues. The CDR3 nucleotides read TGTGCCAGCACCGGAGAACCTACGGTTACCGGGGAGCTGTTTTTT. Protein: CASTGEPTVTGELFF.

This clonotype has just a few counts. The genes are TRBV4-1 and TRBJ2-1; perhaps D is TRBD1 or TRBD2 (5 bases each). CDR3 size: 16 residues. Trimming took 4 bases from V and 0 from J, leaving 13 bases between them. From germline, CDR1 is MGHRA and CDR2 YSYEKL. The CDR3 loop reads CASSLLWGTSYNEQFF. CDR3 sequence (DNA): TGCGCCAGCAGCCTTCTTTGGGGGACCTCCTACAATGAGCAGTTCTTC.

The chain combines TRBV7-9 with TRBJ2-1; D gene ambiguous. V gave up 5 bases and J gave up 0 bases, with 14 bases separating them. Germline CDR1 and CDR2: SEHNR and FQNEAQ (reference sequence). The CDR3 runs 16 residues. The CDR3 DNA reads as TGTGCCAGCAGCATCTCCGACTCTAACTCCTACAATGAGCAGTTCTTC. It codes for CASSISDSNSYNEQFF.

This clonotype was found a few times. The chain couples TRBV11-2 to TRBJ1-2; 8 bases line up with TRBD1. The V gene's germline CDR1 is SGHAT and CDR2 FQNNGV. The CDR3 extends over 14 amino acids. V dropped 4 bases and J dropped 5; count of bases not matched to a gene: 6. The DNA for the CDR3 is TGTGCCAGCAGCTCTCTCGGACAGGGATATGGCTACACCTTC. This encodes CASSSLGQGYGYTF.

The V call is TRBV27, the J call TRBJ1-5; 11 nucleotides agree with TRBD1. V trimming: 8 bases; J trimming: 5 bases; junction bases outside the gene matches: 11. CDR1 MNHEY and CDR2 SMNVEV come from the germline V gene (reference sequence). The length of the CDR3 is 16 residues. The CDR3 is CASRTGGRELYQPQHF. The CDR3 region has the DNA TGTGCCAGCCGGACAGGGGGCAGAGAGTTATATCAGCCCCAGCATTTT.

This clonotype appeared many times. The CDR3 protein is CASSKGTGGLVAQYF. In nucleotides, the CDR3 is TGTGCCAGCAGCAAGGGAACAGGGGGCCTGGTGGCGCAGTACTTC. The chain links TRBV3-1 to TRBJ2-7, with TRBD1 matching 9 bases. CDR3 length: 15 residues. After removal of 5 bases from V and 9 bases from J, the junction contained 14 bases not matched to a gene. Germline V gene sequence: CDR1 LGHDT, CDR2 YNNKEL (reference sequence).

The gene calls are TRBV11-3 and TRBJ1-1, with unresolved D. Germline assignment: CDR1 SGHNT and CDR2 YENEEA. The CDR3 runs to 14 residues. The V end lost 5 bases, the J end lost 1 base, and 11 bases lay between the germline ends. In nucleotides, the CDR3 is TGTGCCAGCAGCCCTCGTGGATCGAACACTGAAGCTTTCTTT. Translating it yields CASSPRGSNTEAFF. Full variable domain (missing parts from reference TRBV11-3 and TRBJ1-1): EAGVVQSPRYKIIEKKQPVAFWCNPISGHNTLYWYLQNLGQGPELLIRYENEEAVDDSQLPKDRFSAERLKGVDSTLKIQPAELGDSAVYLCASSPRGSNTEAFFGQGTRLTVV.

A few counts support this clonotype. The V and J genes are TRBV2 and TRBJ2-5; D call uncertain. In germline, CDR1 is SNHLY, CDR2 FYNNEI. The V and J ends lost 3 bases and 2 bases respectively, with 7 bases between them. There are 13 residues in the CDR3. CDR3 sequence (DNA): TGTGCCAGCAGTGATCCAAATCAAGAGACCCAGTACTTC. As protein: CASSDPNQETQYF.

This clonotype was seen many times. This chain joins TRBV6-5 and TRBJ1-2, with TRBD1 as a possible D gene (5 bases). This CDR3 is 18 amino acids long. With 0 bases removed from V and 4 bases from J, the gap between germline ends came to 21 bases. Germline V gene lookup returns CDR1 MNHEY and CDR2 SVGAGI. The CDR3 bases are TGTGCCAGCAGTTACTCGAAACCCGGACTCCCCGGGGGCTATGGCTACACCTTC. Encoded protein: CASSYSKPGLPGGYGYTF.

The CDR3 region has the DNA TGTGCCAGCAGCCGCCGGGGCAGCTTGGAACGTAGCACAGATACGCAGTATTTT. This gives the protein CASSRRGSLERSTDTQYF. V gene TRBV7-2 combines with J gene TRBJ2-3; D assignment may be TRBD1 or TRBD2 (5 bases each). The CDR3 extends over 18 amino acids. Germline V CDR1 and CDR2: SGHTA, FQGNSA. Trimming took 5 bases from V and 0 from J, leaving 21 bases between them.